This is a list of T cell receptor beta chains from one sample in a study of CD8 T cells in ankylosing spondylitis. TCRdb called the 5' RACE reads again in MiXCR, with one record for every CDR3 protein. This sample yields tens of thousands of distinct CDR3 sequences, of which about 6% are seen a single time; approximately 5% belongs to the top ten. Sequenced input: synovial fluid, either unsorted or a sorted T cell fraction (not recorded which). The receptors were sampled from a male donor with ankylosing spondylitis. CDR3s include the opening cysteine and the closing phenylalanine or tryptophan. The order of the fields is D gene, V gene, J gene, clone size, CDR3 DNA, CDR3 protein. A D gene is named only where the DNA matches it firmly. Where a row states a size, it is once, few, many or the class of an expanded clone; other rows omit it.

-,TRBV28,TRBJ1-2,few,TGTGCCAGCAGACTCGGGGGTAACAACTATGGCTACACCTTC,CASRLGGNNYGYTF
-,TRBV5-8,TRBJ2-1,few,TGTGCCAGCAGCTTGACTCAGGGGTCCTACAATGAGCAGTTCTTC,CASSLTQGSYNEQFF
TRBD1,TRBV18,TRBJ1-1,few,TGTGCCAGCTCCCGGACAGGGGCGACGAACACTGAAGCTTTCTTT,CASSRTGATNTEAFF
-,TRBV28,TRBJ1-6,many,TGTGCCAGCAGTCCCCTCGGTGAAGGGTTAACTAGCTCCTATAATTCACCCCTCCACTTT,CASSPLGEGLTSSYNSPLHF
-,TRBV6-1,TRBJ1-5,many,TGTGCCAGCAGTGTGTGGGGGACTGAGAATCAGCCCCAGCATTTT,CASSVWGTENQPQHF
-,TRBV5-1,TRBJ2-2,large,TGCGCCAGCAGCTTCGACACCGGTCCCGGGGAGCTGTTTTTT,CASSFDTGPGELFF
TRBD2,TRBV20-1,TRBJ2-1,many,TGCAGTGCTAGAGATCGGGCGGGGCTAGCGGCGTACAATGAGCAGTTCTTC,CSARDRAGLAAYNEQFF
-,TRBV20-1,TRBJ1-5,few,TGCAGTGCTAGGGAACAGCCTAATCAGCCCCAGCATTTT,CSAREQPNQPQHF
-,TRBV6-1,TRBJ2-5,many,TGTGCCAGCAAGAGGGACACCCAAGAGACCCAGTACTTC,CASKRDTQETQYF
-,TRBV21-1,TRBJ2-2,many,TGTGCCAGCAGCAAAGGGTTAGCAGGGCTGAACACCGGGGAGCTGTTTTTT,CASSKGLAGLNTGELFF
TRBD2,TRBV12-3/TRBV12-4,TRBJ2-7,-,TGTGCCAGCAGCCGGAGGAGCGGGAGGGACGAGCAGTACTTC,CASSRRSGRDEQYF
TRBD2,TRBV6-5,TRBJ2-1,-,TGTGCCAGCAGTTTCGCGGGAGGAATAGGAACTGAGCAGTTCTTC,CASSFAGGIGTEQFF
-,TRBV20-1,TRBJ2-1,-,TGCAGTGCTTTAGAAGATCCCTACAATGAGCAGTTCTTC,CSALEDPYNEQFF
TRBD1,TRBV14,TRBJ2-7,few,TGTGCCAGCAGCGGACGGACAGGGGCCGCCTACGAGCAGTACTTC,CASSGRTGAAYEQYF
-,TRBV12-3/TRBV12-4,TRBJ2-3,few,TGTGCCAGCAGTTTTCGGACAACTAGCACAGATACGCAGTATTTT,CASSFRTTSTDTQYF
-,TRBV19,TRBJ2-5,few,TGTGCCAGTAGTCGCGGTCCCCTCGGAGAGACCCAGTACTTC,CASSRGPLGETQYF
TRBD2,TRBV5-6,TRBJ2-1,many,TGTGCCAGCAGCATGAAGCGGGAGCCCTACAATGAGCAGTTCTTC,CASSMKREPYNEQFF
TRBD2,TRBV6-5,TRBJ2-3,-,TGTGCCAGCAGTTACCCGGGGGGAGGCACAGATACGCAGTATTTT,CASSYPGGGTDTQYF
-,TRBV19,TRBJ2-2,many,TGTGCCAGTACCCCGTCGGGAACGAACACCGGGGAGCTGTTTTTT,CASTPSGTNTGELFF
-,TRBV5-4,TRBJ2-2,many,TGTGCCAGCAGCTTGCGGACAGCGAACACCGGGGAGCTGTTTTTT,CASSLRTANTGELFF
TRBD1,TRBV7-2,TRBJ1-2,-,TGTGCCAGCAGCTTCGATACCGGGACAGGGACCGCTGGCTACACCTTC,CASSFDTGTGTAGYTF
-,TRBV7-9,TRBJ2-5,many,TGTGCCAGCAGCCAAACGGCAGTCCAAGAGACCCAGTACTTC,CASSQTAVQETQYF
-,TRBV25-1,TRBJ2-1,many,TGTGCCAGCTTTTCGCCTTTGGATGAGCAGTTCTTC,CASFSPLDEQFF
-,TRBV29-1,TRBJ2-7,many,TGCAGCGTCGCCCGGACAGTCTCCTACGAGCAGTACTTC,CSVARTVSYEQYF
-,TRBV20-1,TRBJ2-7,-,TGCAGTGCCGAGAGTCACACCACACGAGAGCAGTACTTC,CSAESHTTREQYF
-,TRBV4-3,TRBJ2-7,-,TGCGCCAGCAGCCATTCAGGGGCCGAGCAGTACTTC,CASSHSGAEQYF
TRBD1,TRBV6-5,TRBJ2-2,few,TGTGCCAGCAGTTTCCGATGGGACAGCACCGGGGAGCTGTTTTTT,CASSFRWDSTGELFF
TRBD2,TRBV5-6,TRBJ2-1,few,TGTGCCAGCAGCCCACTAGCGCTAGCCTACAATGAGCAGTTCTTC,CASSPLALAYNEQFF
TRBD2,TRBV7-2,TRBJ2-7,few,TGTGCCAGCAGCTATAGCGGGAGTACTTACGAGCAGTACTTC,CASSYSGSTYEQYF
-,TRBV28,TRBJ1-5,few,TGTGCCAGCAGTTCAACGCCAGGAAGGCCCCAGCATTTT,CASSSTPGRPQHF
-,TRBV9,TRBJ1-3,many,TGTGCCAGCAGCGTAGTTGGGGGTGCGGGAAACACCATATATTTT,CASSVVGGAGNTIYF
TRBD2,TRBV4-2,TRBJ2-7,few,TGTGCCAGCAGCCAAGGAAAATTACTAGCGGGACTGGACGAGCAGTACTTC,CASSQGKLLAGLDEQYF
TRBD1,TRBV7-8,TRBJ1-1,many,TGTGCCAGCAGCTTAGGGGCAGGGGGTCCCACTCAAGCTTTCTTT,CASSLGAGGPTQAFF
TRBD1,TRBV5-1,TRBJ1-1,few,TGCGCCAGCAGCCGGACAGGACAGAACACTGAAGCTTTCTTT,CASSRTGQNTEAFF
-,TRBV28,TRBJ2-7,many,TGTGCCAGCAGCCTCCATACGGGGGCTGGGACCTACGAGCAGTACTTC,CASSLHTGAGTYEQYF
-,TRBV28,TRBJ1-5,few,TGTGCCAGCAATATGTGGGCAGGGCAACAGCCCCAGCATTTT,CASNMWAGQQPQHF
TRBD2,TRBV20-1,TRBJ2-7,many,TGCAGTGCTAGAGACCAAACTAGCGGGTACTCCTACGAGCAGTACTTC,CSARDQTSGYSYEQYF
-,TRBV12-3/TRBV12-4,TRBJ2-2,few,TGTGCCAGCAGTCTGGCCCCCCGGGGTGAGCTGTTTTTT,CASSLAPRGELFF
-,TRBV5-1,TRBJ2-1,many,TGCGCCAGCAGCTTGGACGAGCGTTTAAGCTCCTACAATGAGCAGTTCTTC,CASSLDERLSSYNEQFF
-,TRBV18,TRBJ2-1,many,TGTGCCAGCTCACCATCCGGGGTCAGGGGCGAGCAGTTCTTC,CASSPSGVRGEQFF
TRBD2,TRBV7-2,TRBJ2-3,many,TGTGCCAGCAGCCAACCCGGGACTAGCATAGATACGCAGTATTTT,CASSQPGTSIDTQYF
-,TRBV13,TRBJ2-7,many,TGTGCCAGCAGCTTGGGAGACAACGCCTACGAGCAGTACTTC,CASSLGDNAYEQYF
-,TRBV21-1,TRBJ2-1,many,TGTGCCAGCAGCAGAAATGCATTAGCGGGTTCCCACAATGAGCAGTTCTTC,CASSRNALAGSHNEQFF
-,TRBV28,TRBJ2-6,-,TGTGCCACCCAAAGGCCCCTCTCTGGGGCCAACGTCCTGACTTTC,CATQRPLSGANVLTF
TRBD2,TRBV20-1,TRBJ2-5,few,TGCAGTGCTTCGCCCCGCCTTCGCGGGAGTGCAGAGACCCAGTACTTC,CSASPRLRGSAETQYF
TRBD1,TRBV18,TRBJ1-6,-,TGTGCCAGCTCACAAGGGACAGGGGGGAATTCACCCCTCCACTTT,CASSQGTGGNSPLHF
TRBD2,TRBV2,TRBJ2-5,-,TGTGCCAGCAGTTCCGGACTAGCGGGAAAGGGTGAGACCCAGTACTTC,CASSSGLAGKGETQYF
-,TRBV6-2/TRBV6-3,TRBJ1-1,many,TGTGCCAGCAGTTACCCAGGGTTGGATAAAAACACTGAAGCTTTCTTT,CASSYPGLDKNTEAFF
-,TRBV5-1,TRBJ1-1,many,TGCGCCAGCAGCTTGGCGGGGGGCAGGGGCTACACTGAAGCTTTCTTT,CASSLAGGRGYTEAFF
-,TRBV19,TRBJ1-1,few,TGTGCCAGTAGTATAAACCGGGTTGGGGAAGCTTTCTTT,CASSINRVGEAFF